This T cell receptor (beta chain) comes out of a study of T-cell reconstitution after alpha-beta-depleted transplantation in children. Findings of the study overall: Some patients showed high day-60 TCRbeta diversity, which derived from surviving recipient T cells and thymic progenitors. Reportedly, only several hundred clones from non-depleted graft cells drove alpha-beta T-cell counts at about two months. T-cell counts and diversity were attributed mostly to newly produced T cells one year after transplant.

There are many counts of this clonotype. Its matching antigen is unknown. Preparation of the TCRbeta library was carried out with unique molecular identifiers. In TCRdb, the PCR reads were re-called with MiXCR into one record per CDR3 protein. The data show approximately 31,000 distinct CDR3 sequences, 5% to 7% seen once. The germline V gene encodes CDR1 SGDLS and CDR2 YYNGEE. CDR3 length equals 12 residues. With 2 bases removed from V and 6 bases from J, the gap between germline ends came to 5 bases. The sample consisted of peripheral blood, taken 60 days after TCRalphabeta/CD19-depleted stem cell transplant. The genes are TRBV9 and TRBJ2-2, with unresolved D. The TCR comes from a child less than two years old who had a stem cell transplant for acute myeloid leukemia, so the T cells may come from the graft donor. In nucleotides, the CDR3 is TGTGCCAGCAGCGTTTGGCCCGGGGAGCTGTTTTTT. The encoded protein is CASSVWPGELFF.